This T cell receptor (beta chain) was sequenced during a study of cytomegalovirus exposure and HLA in healthy donors. The J segment lost 3 bases and the V segment lost 4 bases, leaving 8 bases of the junction unmatched. The CDR3 covers 16 residues. Per germline, CDR1 MNHNS and CDR2 SASEGT. PCR involved 60 Vbeta and 13 Jbeta primers. Data came from immunoSEQ multiplex PCR; TCRdb stores just in-frame clones and leaves some out. The sample lists 90,000 to 140,000 clones, nearly 15% occurring once. This clone has more than one count but fewer than ten. This receptor was taken from a female donor in good health and CMV-seronegative. This chain links TRBV6-1 with TRBJ1-5, with 8 bases fitting TRBD1. Sequencing input: PBMCs. The CDR3 region is CASSGWGQADNQPQHF. In nucleotides, the CDR3 is TGTGCCAGCAGTGGATGGGGACAGGCCGACAATCAGCCCCAGCATTTT.